The T cell receptor (beta chain) described here comes from a study of T cell changes during pregnancy in multiple sclerosis. Repertoires were generated with immunoSEQ multiplex PCR, while TCRdb's copy carries only in-frame clones and drops some. The profile covers about 68,000 clones, with just over 90% appearing a single time and around 1.5% taken by the ten largest. The V end was cut by 7 bases, the J end by 3 bases, with 6 bases between. Germline assignment: CDR1 MNHEY and CDR2 SVGAGI. The CDR3 runs to 12 residues. The source was peripheral blood, collected in the third trimester of pregnancy. This sequence was found in a female donor with multiple sclerosis, enrolled in a pregnancy study. The chain combines TRBV6-5 with TRBJ2-2; tentatively, D is TRBD2 (5 bases). CDR3 residues: CASKADTGELFF. The DNA of the CDR3 is TGTGCCAGCAAAGCGGACACCGGGGAGCTGTTTTTT.